These 19 T cell receptor beta chains were sequenced from one sample in a study of blood T cells in healthy people across ages. Primed by a sample-barcoded 5' primer and a J-beta primer mix, a second PCR proceeded for about 6 to 12 cycles. TCRdb redid the calling of the 5' RACE reads with MiXCR, one entry per CDR3 protein. The repertoire holds about 2 million distinct CDR3 sequences, 49% seen once, with around 2.1% in the top ten. Specimen: blood. These receptors were obtained from a woman aged 35 to 49 in good health.

This chain connects TRBV4-3 to TRBJ2-1; D gene unclear. V lost 4 bases to trimming and J lost 8 bases, with 21 bases between them. This CDR3 region has 16 residues. Germline V CDR1 and CDR2: LGHNA, YSLEER. The CDR3 nucleotides are TGCGCCAGCAGCCCCCTGGCGGATAATTCTTGGGATGAGCAGTTCTTC. Translation: CASSPLADNSWDEQFF.

The chain links TRBV4-2 to TRBJ1-6; 7 bases are a match to TRBD1. Germline values: CDR1 LGHNA, CDR2 YNFKEQ. The CDR3 contains 17 residues. The J segment lost 9 bases and the V segment lost 3 bases, leaving 14 bases of the junction unmatched. The CDR3 region has the DNA TGTGCCAGCAGCCATGTCCCCGGGACAGACGGAGGTTCACCCCTCCACTTT. Protein: CASSHVPGTDGGSPLHF.

J is TRBJ2-5 and V is TRBV9; 8 nucleotides align to TRBD2. The CDR3 spans 14 residues. In germline, CDR1 is SGDLS, CDR2 YYNGEE. Trimming took 0 bases from V and 11 from J; bases not matched to a gene: 9. This CDR3 reads CASSVAGGLSEQYF. CDR3 in DNA: TGTGCCAGCAGCGTAGCGGGGGGGCTTAGTGAGCAGTACTTC.

The chain recombines TRBV4-3 with TRBJ2-2, with D possibly matching TRBD1 (5 bases). V gave up 3 bases and J gave up 1 base, with 18 bases separating them. In germline, CDR1 is LGHNA, CDR2 YSLEER. The CDR3 sequence is 18 residues long. The CDR3 reads CASSHSTGSPLNTGELFF. CDR3 nucleotide sequence: TGCGCCAGCAGCCACAGCACAGGATCCCCTCTGAACACCGGGGAGCTGTTTTTT.

In this sample, this clonotype turned up once. The chain links TRBV13 to TRBJ2-3; D is unresolved. Germline assignment: CDR1 PRHDT and CDR2 FYEKMQ (reference sequence). Trimming left V 4 bases short and J 2 bases short, with 25 bases between. The CDR3 is made up of 19 amino acids. CDR3 amino acids: CASSSSLIQGLISTDTQYF. The CDR3 DNA is TGTGCCAGCAGCTCTTCCCTCATTCAAGGGTTAATCTCCACAGATACGCAGTATTTT.

This clonotype appeared once. The chain joins TRBV20-1 to TRBJ2-4, with TRBD2 as a possible D gene (6 bases). The DNA end favors TRBJ2-7, so the J call may be wrong. The CDR3 has 14 amino acids. The V gene's germline CDR1 is DFQATT and CDR2 SNEGSKA (reference sequence). In DNA form, the CDR3 reads TGCAGTGCTAGAGAGCCGGGAGTCGGCTACGAGCAGTACTTC. Protein: CSAREPGVGYEQYF.

The chain joins TRBV9 to TRBJ1-2; 7 bases map to TRBD1. CDR1 is SGDLS and CDR2 is YYNGEE in the germline V gene. The CDR3 has 15 amino acids. V trimming: 4 bases; J trimming: 8 bases; junction bases outside the gene matches: 14. Written as DNA, the CDR3 is TGTGCCAGCAGCCCGACGATCGACAGGGAGGCGGGCTACACCTTC. Amino acids: CASSPTIDREAGYTF.

This clonotype was counted a few times. The chain joins TRBV29-1 to TRBJ2-1; D is tentatively TRBD1 or TRBD2 (5 bases each). CDR3 length equals 9 residues. The ends were cut back, 6 bases at V and 14 bases at J, with 11 bases in the middle. The germline CDR1 and CDR2 sequences are SQVTM and ANQGSEA. This CDR3 reads CSVGDLEFF. CDR3 DNA: TGCAGCGTCGGGGACCTGGAGTTCTTC.

The rearrangement links TRBV20-1 to TRBJ2-3, with TRBD1 matching 8 bases. The V and J ends lost 3 bases and 2 bases, in that order; junction bases with no gene match: 4. Looked up from germline, CDR1 is DFQATT and CDR2 is SNEGSKA (reference sequence). This CDR3 has 14 residues. CDR3 DNA sequence: TGCAGTGCTAGGGGACAGGCTTTCACAGATACGCAGTATTTT. Its translation: CSARGQAFTDTQYF.

V usage is TRBV5-1 and J usage is TRBJ2-4; TRBD2 matches at 12 bases. Germline V CDR1 and CDR2: SGHRS, YFSETQ. The junction had 10 bases not matched to a gene; V was cut back by 2 bases and J by 7 bases. The CDR3 is made up of 17 amino acids. Here the CDR3 reads CASSFKASGGAGNIQYF. Written as DNA, the CDR3 is TGCGCCAGCAGCTTCAAAGCTAGCGGGGGGGCCGGGAACATTCAGTACTTC.

This clonotype has a handful of counts. V is TRBV28 and J is TRBJ1-2; D not resolved. CDR3 length: 15 amino acids. From germline, CDR1 is MDHEN and CDR2 SYDVKM. V lost 5 bases, J lost 3 bases, and 16 bases lay in between. The CDR3 region is CASSILEELDYGYTF. DNA for the CDR3: TGTGCCAGCAGTATACTCGAGGAGCTGGACTATGGCTACACCTTC.

CDR3: CASSLEQGEQETQYF. For the CDR3, the DNA is TGTGCCAGCAGCTTAGAACAGGGGGAGCAAGAGACCCAGTACTTC. V and J are TRBV7-2 and TRBJ2-5, with 8 bases that match TRBD1. The V and J ends lost 1 base and 2 bases, in that order; junction bases with no gene match: 3. Germline V gives CDR1 SGHTA, CDR2 FQGNSA. CDR3 length equals 15 residues. Full variable domain (outside the CDR3, taken from reference TRBV7-2 and TRBJ2-5): GAGVSQSPSNKVTEKGKDVELRCDPISGHTALYWYRQSLGQGLEFLIYFQGNSAPDKSGLPSDRFSAERTGGSVSTLTIQRTQQEDSAVYLCASSLEQGEQETQYFGPGTRLLVL.

A single count supports this clonotype. The chain uses TRBV13 and TRBJ1-1; the match to TRBD1 covers 8 bases. V lost 2 bases and J lost 6; bases outside the gene matches: 5. The germline gives CDR1 PRHDT, CDR2 FYEKMQ (reference sequence). This CDR3 is 14 amino acids long. CDR3 region: CASSLSRGQAEAFF. CDR3 in DNA: TGTGCCAGCAGCTTATCCAGGGGGCAGGCTGAAGCTTTCTTT.

The rearrangement links TRBV6-4 to TRBJ2-1, with a tentative D call TRBD1 (5 bases). The J call may be incorrect, as the DNA end agrees better with TRBJ2-7. The germline V gene encodes CDR1 MRHNA and CDR2 SNTAGT. This CDR3 is built from 15 residues. The CDR3 region is CASSVQTVNYNEQYF. Written as DNA, the CDR3 is TGTGCCAGCAGTGTACAGACAGTTAACTACAATGAGCAGTACTTC.

This rearrangement joins TRBV15 to TRBJ2-5; D unclear. The germline V gene has CDR1 LNHNV and CDR2 YYDKDF (reference sequence). V was shortened by 1 base and J by 5 bases, with 5 bases between the two germline ends. This CDR3 is built from 12 residues. CDR3 nucleotide sequence: TGTGCCACCAGCAGAGCGATGGAGACCCAGTACTTC. It translates to CATSRAMETQYF. The variable domain in full, with the rest retrieved from reference TRBV15 and TRBJ2-5, is DAMVIQNPRYQVTQFGKPVTLSCSQTLNHNVMYWYQQKSSQAPKLLFHYYDKDFNNEADTPDNFQSRRPNTSFCFLDIRSPGLGDTAMYLCATSRAMETQYFGPGTRLLVL.

CDR3 in DNA: TGTGCCAGCAGCCAAACCGGGACTAGCGGGGGGACAGATACGCAGTATTTT. Translated, it gives CASSQTGTSGGTDTQYF. This chain connects TRBV9 to TRBJ2-3; 15 bases map to TRBD2. V gave up 4 bases and J gave up 3 bases; unmatched junction bases: 6. The CDR3 has 17 residues. Germline CDR1 reads SGDLS; CDR2 reads YYNGEE. Full variable domain (rest looked up from reference TRBV9 and TRBJ2-3): DSGVTQTPKHLITATGQRVTLRCSPRSGDLSVYWYQQSLDQGLQFLIQYYNGEERAKGNILERFSAQQFPDLHSELNLSSLELGDSALYFCASSQTGTSGGTDTQYFGPGTRLTVL.

This chain uses TRBV20-1 with TRBJ1-2; D possibly corresponds to TRBD1 (5 bases). V lost 0 bases and J lost 8, with 13 bases in between. CDR3 length equals 13 residues. Germline CDR1 and CDR2: DFQATT and SNEGSKA (reference sequence). The CDR3 here is CSARDWGRGGYTF. Written as DNA, the CDR3 is TGCAGTGCTAGAGATTGGGGGAGAGGCGGCTACACCTTC.

The chain couples TRBV5-1 to TRBJ2-7, with TRBD1 identical over 7 bases. CDR1 is SGHRS and CDR2 is YFSETQ in the germline V gene. Trimming took 7 bases from V and 1 from J; bases not matched to a gene: 8. The length of the CDR3 is 14 residues. The CDR3 DNA follows: TGCGCCAGCTACCAGCCGGACAGGTCCTACGAGCAGTACTTC. The encoded protein is CASYQPDRSYEQYF. Filled out from reference TRBV5-1 and TRBJ2-7, the complete variable domain reads KAGVTQTPRYLIKTRGQQVTLSCSPISGHRSVSWYQQTPGQGLQFLFEYFSETQRNKGNFPGRFSGRQFSNSRSEMNVSTLELGDSALYLCASYQPDRSYEQYFGPGTRLTVT.

The table lists this clonotype with a few counts. The V call is TRBV10-3, the J call TRBJ1-2; D gene ambiguous. V lost 6 bases and J 7 bases, leaving 6 bases between the germline ends. Germline assignment: CDR1 ENHRY and CDR2 SYGVKD. The CDR3 runs 10 residues. The CDR3 reads CAIRGGGYTF. CDR3 sequence (DNA): TGTGCCATCAGGGGAGGTGGCTACACCTTC.